A selection of T cell receptor beta chains follows, all from one sample in a study of a mutant IDH1 vaccine in newly diagnosed glioma. The protocol was immunoSEQ multiplex PCR, while the TCRdb copy is restricted to in-frame clones and leaves out a portion. The table lists roughly 70,000 clones, roughly 85% of them singletons. This material consisted of PBMCs, taken from a glioma patient treated with radiotherapy, temozolomide or both. These TCRs come from a man aged 25-40 years with glioma. Each CDR3 is given with its conserved first and last residue. The order of the fields is J gene, D gene, V gene, clone size, CDR3 DNA, CDR3 protein. D genes are given only for firm matches. The size field is filled for only some rows; it gives once, few, many or a size class.

>TRBJ1-6|NA|TRBV19|once
TGTGCCAGTAGTGCCACCGTCGGGCAGGGTCCCCTCTTTGGTTCACCCCTCCACTTT
CASSATVGQGPLFGSPLHF
>TRBJ1-1|NA|TRBV29-1|NA
TGCAGCGTAGGGGGCACTGAAGCTTTCTTT
CSVGGTEAFF
>TRBJ1-3|TRBD1|TRBV18|NA
TGTGCCAGCTCACCGAGGACAGGGGGAAACACCATATATTTT
CASSPRTGGNTIYF
>TRBJ2-7|NA|TRBV5-1|NA
TGCGCCAGCAGCCCCGATGGGTCCAGGCACGAGCAGTACTTC
CASSPDGSRHEQYF
>TRBJ1-5|NA|TRBV28|NA
TGTGCCAGCAGTTTCTTAGGGGGCAATCAGCCCCAGCATTTT
CASSFLGGNQPQHF
>TRBJ1-2|TRBD1|TRBV7-9|NA
TGTGCCAGCAGCTTTCAGGGGGCGGAATATGGCTACACCTTC
CASSFQGAEYGYTF
>TRBJ1-1|NA|TRBV4-1|few
TGCGCCAGCAGCCAAGTTCAGACAGTCACTGAAGCTTTCTTT
CASSQVQTVTEAFF
>TRBJ1-1|TRBD1|TRBV7-2|few
TGTGCCAGCAGCCGCTGGACAGGGAACACTGAAGCTTTCTTT
CASSRWTGNTEAFF
>TRBJ1-5|TRBD1|TRBV2|NA
TGTGCCGGACGGACAGGGATCAATAGCAATCAGCCCCAGCATTTT
CAGRTGINSNQPQHF
>TRBJ2-5|TRBD2|TRBV2|NA
TGTGCCAGCAGTGAAAGTGGTGGACTAGCGGGGAAACGCCAAGAGACCCAGTACTTC
CASSESGGLAGKRQETQYF
>TRBJ2-5|NA|TRBV5-6|NA
TGTGCCAGCAGCTTGGTAATGAAAAAACAAGAGACCCAGTACTTC
CASSLVMKKQETQYF
>TRBJ2-3|TRBD1|TRBV4-1|NA
TGCGCCAGCAGCCTTCCCGTCGTCAGGGGGCGCATCACAGATACGCAGTATTTT
CASSLPVVRGRITDTQYF
>TRBJ1-5|NA|TRBV6-1|few
TGTGCCAGCAGTCCGGGTAGCAATCAGCCCCAGCATTTT
CASSPGSNQPQHF
>TRBJ1-6|TRBD1|TRBV15|NA
TGTGCCACCAGCAGATACGACAGGGAATCGCCCCTCCACTTT
CATSRYDRESPLHF
>TRBJ2-2|NA|TRBV29-1|NA
TGCAGCGTGCAAGAGACTCATAACACCGGGGAGCTGTTTTTT
CSVQETHNTGELFF
>TRBJ1-5|NA|TRBV5-4|NA
TGTGCCAGCAGCCATGAGAGAAATAGCAATCAGCCCCAGCATTTT
CASSHERNSNQPQHF
>TRBJ2-1|TRBD2|TRBV5-1|NA
TGCGCCAGCAGCTTGCATGAGGTAGCGGGGGGAACCTACAATGAGCAGTTCTTC
CASSLHEVAGGTYNEQFF
>TRBJ1-4|NA|TRBV6-5|NA
TGTGCCAGCTCGGGGATAGGGGAAAAACTGTTTTTT
CASSGIGEKLFF
>TRBJ2-3|NA|TRBV7-6|NA
TGTGCCAGCAGCATACGGACAGCCACAGATACGCAGTATTTT
CASSIRTATDTQYF
>TRBJ1-5|TRBD1|TRBV6-5|once
TGTGCCAGCAGTTGGGGACAGGGCAATCAGCCCCAGCATTTT
CASSWGQGNQPQHF
>TRBJ2-3|NA|TRBV5-1|NA
TGCGCCAGCAGCTTAGCCTCGGGCAGGGAACAGTATTTT
CASSLASGREQYF
>TRBJ1-3|TRBD1|TRBV5-1|once
TGCGCCAGCAGCGGGGGACAGGGGAACACCATATATTTT
CASSGGQGNTIYF
>TRBJ2-7|TRBD1|TRBV29-1|once
TGCAGTGCCTACAGGGGTGGCGAGCAGTACTTC
CSAYRGGEQYF
>TRBJ1-6|NA|TRBV6-5|once
TGTGCCAGCAGTTACGGGGTAGGAGACTCACCCCTCCACTTT
CASSYGVGDSPLHF
>TRBJ2-7|NA|TRBV18|NA
TGTGCCAGCTCACTCGGGGAGAGGGGCTACGAGCAGTACTTC
CASSLGERGYEQYF
>TRBJ1-2|NA|TRBV10-3|NA
TGTGCCAGCAGGACCCGGGGGGGCCGGGGCTATGGCTACACCTTC
CASRTRGGRGYGYTF
>TRBJ2-2|NA|TRBV6-5|NA
TGTGCCAGCAGTTACGGGGGCGGGGACACCGGGGAGCTGTTTTTT
CASSYGGGDTGELFF
>TRBJ2-7|NA|TRBV5-6|NA
TGTGCCAGCAGCATTGGAGGGTCCTACGAGCAGTACTTC
CASSIGGSYEQYF
>TRBJ2-1|TRBD2|TRBV6-1|NA
TGTGCCAGCAGTGAAGCTAGCGGGGGGGCCAATGAGCAGTTCTTC
CASSEASGGANEQFF
>TRBJ2-7|NA|TRBV18|NA
TGTGCCAGCTCCCCCACCAGATCCTACGAGCAGTACTTC
CASSPTRSYEQYF
>TRBJ2-1|TRBD2|TRBV6-1|once
TGTGCCAGCAGGGGTGCTAGCGGGGGGGCCCATGAGCAGTTCTTC
CASRGASGGAHEQFF
>TRBJ2-1|NA|TRBV15|once
TGTGCCACCAGCAAAAAGGGGAGCAAATCATACAATGAGCAGTTCTTC
CATSKKGSKSYNEQFF
>TRBJ2-5|NA|TRBV5-4|NA
TGTGCCAGCAGCTACTCTTTAAAAGAGACCCAGTACTTC
CASSYSLKETQYF
>TRBJ2-7|TRBD1|TRBV4-2|few
TGTGCCAGCAGCCTCAGTGGGGACAGGGTGAACGAGCAGTACTTC
CASSLSGDRVNEQYF
>TRBJ1-2|NA|TRBV2|NA
TGTGCCAGCAGGACGGACGTCTCTAACTATGGCTACACCTTC
CASRTDVSNYGYTF
>TRBJ1-3|NA|TRBV18|NA
TGTGCCAGCTCACCTATCGAGGGGGTCTCTGGAAACACCATATATTTT
CASSPIEGVSGNTIYF
>TRBJ2-6|TRBD1|TRBV7-8|NA
TGTGCCAGCAGCCCTGGGACAGGGAGCTTTCTGTCTGGGGCCAACGTCCTGACTTTC
CASSPGTGSFLSGANVLTF
>TRBJ1-5|NA|TRBV30|NA
TGTGCCTGGAGTGTCCAGGGCAATCAGCCCCAGCATTTT
CAWSVQGNQPQHF
>TRBJ1-5|NA|TRBV28|NA
TGTGCCAGCAGTTTTTACCGGGTGAGTGGGGGGAAAGGCGTTAGCAATCAGCCCCAGCATTTT
CASSFYRVSGGKGVSNQPQHF
>TRBJ2-2|TRBD2|TRBV9|NA
TGTGCCAGCAGCGAGGGACTAGCGGGGGGAGACACCGGGGAGCTGTTTTTT
CASSEGLAGGDTGELFF
>TRBJ2-7|NA|TRBV5-6|NA
TGTGCCAGCAGCCCCCGGGCTAGCTGGTACGAGCAGTACTTC
CASSPRASWYEQYF
>TRBJ1-4|NA|TRBV6-5|NA
TGTGCCAGCAGAGCGCGTCAGGGTGAAAAACAGTTTTTT
CASRARQGEKQFF
>TRBJ1-2|NA|TRBV6-1|NA
TGTGCCAGCAGTACTAAGCGAGGACTCCCCTATGGCTACACCTTC
CASSTKRGLPYGYTF
>TRBJ2-5|NA|TRBV19|NA
TGTGCCAGCGGCTCTCAAGAGACCCAGTACTTC
CASGSQETQYF
>TRBJ2-2|NA|TRBV7-9|NA
TGTGCCAGCAGCTTAGTAGTCCTGAACACCGGGGAGCTGTTTTTT
CASSLVVLNTGELFF
>TRBJ1-2|NA|TRBV6-1|NA
TGTGCCAGCAGTGAAGCCACTAACTATGGCTACACCTTC
CASSEATNYGYTF
>TRBJ1-2|NA|TRBV7-8|NA
TGTGCCAGCAGCTATGCGGGGACGGTTAACTATGGCTACACCTTC
CASSYAGTVNYGYTF
>TRBJ2-7|NA|TRBV19|NA
TGTGCCAGTTGGGGCAGGGGATCTTACGAGCAGTACTTC
CASWGRGSYEQYF
>TRBJ1-2|NA|TRBV6-5|NA
TGTGCCAGCAGCCATTTAGGCCGCTACACCTTC
CASSHLGRYTF
>TRBJ1-4|TRBD1|TRBV5-1|few
TGCGCCAGCTCGAAACAGGGGGCGAGGAGCGAAAAACTGTTTTTT
CASSKQGARSEKLFF
>TRBJ2-1|TRBD1|TRBV28|NA
TGTGCCAGCAGTCCTACCGGGACAGGGAAATATGAGCAGTTCTTC
CASSPTGTGKYEQFF
>TRBJ2-3|NA|TRBV10-3|NA
TGTGCCATCGCGAGTGGAAAGATCACAGATACGCAGTATTTT
CAIASGKITDTQYF
>TRBJ1-1|TRBD1|TRBV6-1|NA
TGTGCCAGCAGCAGACAGGGGGCTGAAACTGAAGCTTTCTTT
CASSRQGAETEAFF
>TRBJ2-1|NA|TRBV5-1|NA
TGCGCCAGCAGCTTGTCCCCGACTAACAATGAGCAGTTCTTC
CASSLSPTNNEQFF
>TRBJ1-3|NA|TRBV4-1|NA
TGCGCCAGCAGCCAGAGACGGAGCTCTGGAAACACCATATATTTT
CASSQRRSSGNTIYF
>TRBJ2-3|NA|TRBV10-1|NA
TGCGCCAGCTCGAGGGGCGGAAGCACAGATACGCAGTATTTT
CASSRGGSTDTQYF
>TRBJ1-5|NA|TRBV6-1|NA
TGTGCCAGCAGGGGGGCCAGGGCTAGCAATCAGCCCCAGCATTTT
CASRGARASNQPQHF
>TRBJ2-6|NA|TRBV28|NA
TGTGCCAGCAGTCCCGCGACGGGGTACTCTGGGGCCAACGTCCTGACTTTC
CASSPATGYSGANVLTF
>TRBJ2-7|NA|TRBV6-1|NA
TGTGCCAGCAGTGAAGATTGGTGGCAGGGAAACTACGAGCAGTACTTC
CASSEDWWQGNYEQYF